The source of this TCR beta chain is a study of blood T cell repertoires in COVID-19. Study details: The United States, Italy and Spain were the sources of the acute and convalescent COVID-19 samples.

The V end lost 3 bases, the J end lost 0 bases, and 8 bases lay between the germline ends. The CDR3 is made up of 13 amino acids. Germline CDR1 reads DFQATT; CDR2 reads SNEGSKA (reference sequence). The method was immunoSEQ multiplex PCR; TCRdb's version includes in-frame clones alone and lacks a portion of them. The sample holds under 250,000 clones; around 89% are singletons and the top ten take approximately 2.4%. The receptor was isolated from a man aged 30 to 39 with COVID-19, enrolled during active disease. The sequencing sample was made of peripheral blood. This sequence joins TRBV20-1 and TRBJ1-1; D is uncertain. CDR3 residues: CSASGGLNTEAFF. The DNA for the CDR3 is TGCAGTGCTAGTGGCGGCCTGAACACTGAAGCTTTCTTT.